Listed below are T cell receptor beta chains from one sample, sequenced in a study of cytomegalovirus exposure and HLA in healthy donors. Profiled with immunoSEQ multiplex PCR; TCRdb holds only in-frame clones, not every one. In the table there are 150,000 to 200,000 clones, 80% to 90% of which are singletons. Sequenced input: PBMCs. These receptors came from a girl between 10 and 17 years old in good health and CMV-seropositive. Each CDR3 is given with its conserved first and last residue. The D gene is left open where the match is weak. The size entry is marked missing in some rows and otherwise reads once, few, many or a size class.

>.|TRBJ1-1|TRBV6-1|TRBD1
TGTGCCAGCAGTGCCGCTCGATCGTGGTCGGACAGGGGGCGGTGGACTGAAGCTTTCTTT
CASSAARSWSDRGRWTEAFF
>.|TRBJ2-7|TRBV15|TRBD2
TGTGCCACCAGCAGACCTCCGACTAGCGGGGTCCACGAGCAGTACTTC
CATSRPPTSGVHEQYF
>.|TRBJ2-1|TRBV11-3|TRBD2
TGTGCCAGCAGCTTAAACTTAGCGGGGGCCTCCACAGGGCAGTTCTTC
CASSLNLAGASTGQFF
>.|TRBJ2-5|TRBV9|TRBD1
TGTGCCAGCAGCGTAGAGGGGGCGCTGAGAGAGACCCAGTACTTC
CASSVEGALRETQYF
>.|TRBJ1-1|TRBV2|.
TGTGCCAGCAGTTTACAGGCTGAAGCTTTCTTT
CASSLQAEAFF
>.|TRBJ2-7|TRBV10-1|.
TGCGCCAGCAGTGAGGTTTGGGGCCCACCCTACGAGCAGTACTTC
CASSEVWGPPYEQYF
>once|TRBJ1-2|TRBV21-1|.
TGTGCCAGCAGCAAAGCTGGAGGGGCTAACTATGGCTACACCTTC
CASSKAGGANYGYTF
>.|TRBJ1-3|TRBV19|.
TGTGCCAGTCGTACCCGGGGGAACTCTGGAAACACCATATATTTT
CASRTRGNSGNTIYF
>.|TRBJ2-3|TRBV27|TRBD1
TGTGCCAGCAGTTTTGATAGGACAGGGGTAGATACGCAGTATTTT
CASSFDRTGVDTQYF
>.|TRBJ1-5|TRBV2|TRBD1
TGTGCCAGCAGTCCGGACAGGGGGCACGGTCAGCCCCAGCATTTT
CASSPDRGHGQPQHF
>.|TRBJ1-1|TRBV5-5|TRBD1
TGTGCCAGCAGCATTCAGGGGGCGGTTCCTGAAGCTTTCTTT
CASSIQGAVPEAFF
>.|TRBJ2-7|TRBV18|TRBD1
TGTGCCAGCTCAGAGGGGACAGGGGGTTCCTACGAGCAGTACTTC
CASSEGTGGSYEQYF
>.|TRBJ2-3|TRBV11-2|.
TGTGCCAGCAGTTCGGGGGGCCTTGGGGATACGCAGTATTTT
CASSSGGLGDTQYF
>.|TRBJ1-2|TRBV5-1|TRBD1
TGCGCCAGCAGCTTGGCCCCGGGACAGGGCTACACCTTC
CASSLAPGQGYTF
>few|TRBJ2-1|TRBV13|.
TGTGCCAGCACCCAGGGGGGGACAGGTTCCAATGAGCAGTTCTTC
CASTQGGTGSNEQFF
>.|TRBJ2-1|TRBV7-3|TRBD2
TGTGCCAGCAGCCCCTCCGGGGGAGGGTTTTCCTACAATGAGCAGTTCTTC
CASSPSGGGFSYNEQFF
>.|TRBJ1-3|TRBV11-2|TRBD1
TGTGCCAGCAGCGGAGGGGGCCACTCTGGAAACACCATATATTTT
CASSGGGHSGNTIYF
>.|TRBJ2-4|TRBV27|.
TGTGCCAGCAGTCAGGGTCTAGCCAAAAACATTCAGTACTTC
CASSQGLAKNIQYF
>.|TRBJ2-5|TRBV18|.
TGTGCCAGCTCACCACCCAACAGGGCGGAGGAGACCCAGTACTTC
CASSPPNRAEETQYF
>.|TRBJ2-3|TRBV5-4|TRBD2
TGTGCCAGCAGCTTGGGGACTAGCGGATTCACAGATACGCAGTATTTT
CASSLGTSGFTDTQYF
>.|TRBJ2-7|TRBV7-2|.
TGTGCCAGCAGCTTAGGAGTCAGACACAGTACCTACGAGCAGTACTTC
CASSLGVRHSTYEQYF
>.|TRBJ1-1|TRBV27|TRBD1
TGTGCCAGCAGTACAGGGGTAGGCACTGAAGCTTTCTTT
CASSTGVGTEAFF
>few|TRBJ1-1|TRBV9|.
TGTGCCAGCAGCACCGGACAGACTGAAGCTTTCTTT
CASSTGQTEAFF
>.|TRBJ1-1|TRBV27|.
TGTGCCAGCAGTTTAGGACAGATGAACACTGAAGCTTTCTTT
CASSLGQMNTEAFF
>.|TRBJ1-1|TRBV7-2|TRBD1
TGTGCCAGCAGCTTTGGACAGGGGGCGGGAGACACTGAAGCTTTCTTT
CASSFGQGAGDTEAFF
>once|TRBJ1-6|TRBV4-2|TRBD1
TGTGCCAGCAGCCATGACAGGGGAGGGGGGCTCTTCAATTCACCCCTCCACTTT
CASSHDRGGGLFNSPLHF
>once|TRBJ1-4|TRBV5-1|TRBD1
TGCGCCAGCAGCTCACGGACAGGCGAAAATGAAAAACTGTTTTTT
CASSSRTGENEKLFF
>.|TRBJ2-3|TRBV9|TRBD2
TGTGCCAGCAGCGTAGTTCCAGCGGGAAGCACAGATACGCAGTATTTT
CASSVVPAGSTDTQYF
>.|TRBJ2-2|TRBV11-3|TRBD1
TGTGCCAGCAGCTTAGTTCTTGGGGACAGAGCCGGGGAGCTGTTTTTT
CASSLVLGDRAGELFF
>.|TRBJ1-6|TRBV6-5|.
TGTGCCAGCAGTTACTCGCCGACAGGCAATTCACCCCTCCACTTT
CASSYSPTGNSPLHF
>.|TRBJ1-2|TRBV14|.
TGTGCCAGCAGCCAAGATAGAAGAGGGGGTTCCCGCTATGGCTACACCTTC
CASSQDRRGGSRYGYTF
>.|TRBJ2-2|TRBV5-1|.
TGCGCCAGCAGTATGGGAGGAGCGAACACCGGGGAGCTGTTTTTT
CASSMGGANTGELFF
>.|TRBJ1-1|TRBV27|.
TGTGCCAGCAGTTGGGCAGGGATCACTGAAGCTTTCTTT
CASSWAGITEAFF
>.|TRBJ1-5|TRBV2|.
TGTGCCAGCAGTACACAGGGAGTCAATCAGCCCCAGCATTTT
CASSTQGVNQPQHF
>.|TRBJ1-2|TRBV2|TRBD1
TGTGCCAGCACTGCTACCCAGGGGGCGCGGTCAAATGGCTACACCTTC
CASTATQGARSNGYTF
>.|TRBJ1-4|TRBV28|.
TGTGCCAGCAGTCCAATGCTGCGGCTTCAGGAAAAACTGTTTTTT
CASSPMLRLQEKLFF
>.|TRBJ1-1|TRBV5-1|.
TGCGCCAGCAGCTTGACTCAGTTCGCGGTACTAGCTTTCTTT
CASSLTQFAVLAFF
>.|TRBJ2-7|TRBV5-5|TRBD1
TGTGCCAGCAGTGGCTCCGGGACAGGACCGCGGGAGCAGTACTTC
CASSGSGTGPREQYF
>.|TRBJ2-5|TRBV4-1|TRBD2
TGCGCCAGCAGCCTTAGGGCACTAGCGGGGGGAGGAGAGACCCAGTACTTC
CASSLRALAGGGETQYF
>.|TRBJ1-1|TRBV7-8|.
TGTGCCAGCAGCATACAGGGTTTTACGTACACTGAAGCTTTCTTT
CASSIQGFTYTEAFF
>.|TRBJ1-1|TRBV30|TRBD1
TGTGCCTGGAGTACAGGGGCGAACACTGAAGCTTTCTTT
CAWSTGANTEAFF
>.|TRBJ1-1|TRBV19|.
TGTGCCAGTAGTATAGATCCCCCGCGGGCCTTGGGGAACACTGAAGCTTTCTTT
CASSIDPPRALGNTEAFF
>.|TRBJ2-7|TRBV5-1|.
TGCGCCAGCAGCTTAAGGACAGCCTACGAGCAGTACTTC
CASSLRTAYEQYF
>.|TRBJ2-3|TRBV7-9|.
TGTGCCAGCAGCGCGACAGCCTCCCAGTATTTT
CASSATASQYF
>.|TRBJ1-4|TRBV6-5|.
TGTGCCAGCAGTTATGATGGACAGAGTAATGAAAAACTGTTTTTT
CASSYDGQSNEKLFF
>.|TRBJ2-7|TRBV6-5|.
TGTGCCAGCAGCCGCCGGGACGAGCAGTACTTC
CASSRRDEQYF
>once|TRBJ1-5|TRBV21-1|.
TGTGCCAGCAGCCCGAGGGCCCGCAATCAGCCCCAGCATTTT
CASSPRARNQPQHF
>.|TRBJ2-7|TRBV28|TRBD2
TGTGCCAGCAGCTTTGGACTAGCGGGGACCTCCTCCTACGAGCAGTACTTC
CASSFGLAGTSSYEQYF
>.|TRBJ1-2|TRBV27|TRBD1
TGTGCCAGCAGTTCCCGGGACAGGGAATATGGCTACACCTTC
CASSSRDREYGYTF
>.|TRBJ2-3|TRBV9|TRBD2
TGTGCCAGCGGGAGCGGGGGGCGTTCAGATACGCAGTATTTT
CASGSGGRSDTQYF
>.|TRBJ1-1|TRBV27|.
TGTGCCAGCAGCCGGACGGGGGTTGAAGCTTTCTTT
CASSRTGVEAFF
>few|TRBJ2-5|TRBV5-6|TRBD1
TGTGCCAGCAGTTACGGGACAGTCCAAGAGACCCAGTACTTC
CASSYGTVQETQYF
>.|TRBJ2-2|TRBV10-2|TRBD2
TGCGCCAGCAGCCCGGGACTAGCGGGGGTCTTGAACACCGGGGAGCTGTTTTTT
CASSPGLAGVLNTGELFF
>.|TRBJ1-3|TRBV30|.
TGTGCCTGGGGCGGCGCCACGGGAAACACCATATATTTT
CAWGGATGNTIYF
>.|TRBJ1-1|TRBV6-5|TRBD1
TGTGCCAGCAGCCTCCGCGACAGGGTGAACACTGAAGCTTTCTTT
CASSLRDRVNTEAFF
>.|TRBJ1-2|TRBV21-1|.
TGTGCCAGCAGCAAAGATAGTGGGTCGGCAGGGGGTTGCTATAGAGGCTACACCTTC
CASSKDSGSAGGCYRGYTF
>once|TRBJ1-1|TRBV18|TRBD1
TGTGCCAGCTTACAGGGGGAGAACACTGAAGCTTTCTTT
CASLQGENTEAFF
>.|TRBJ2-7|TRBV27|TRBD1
TGTGCCAGCAGTCTCGGGACAGGGGTGCCCCACGAGCAGTACTTC
CASSLGTGVPHEQYF